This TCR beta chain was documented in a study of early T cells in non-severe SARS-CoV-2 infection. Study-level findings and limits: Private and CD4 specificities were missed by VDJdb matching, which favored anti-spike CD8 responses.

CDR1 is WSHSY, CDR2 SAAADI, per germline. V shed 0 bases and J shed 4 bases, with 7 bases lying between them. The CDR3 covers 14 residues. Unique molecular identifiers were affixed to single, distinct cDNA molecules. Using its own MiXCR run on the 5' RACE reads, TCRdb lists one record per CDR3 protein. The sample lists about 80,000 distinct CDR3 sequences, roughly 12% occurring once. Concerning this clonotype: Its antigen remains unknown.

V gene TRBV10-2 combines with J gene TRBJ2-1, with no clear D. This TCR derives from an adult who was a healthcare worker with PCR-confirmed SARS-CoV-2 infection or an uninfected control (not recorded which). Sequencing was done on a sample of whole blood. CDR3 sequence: CASSESVSYNEQFF. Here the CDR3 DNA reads TGCGCCAGCAGTGAGTCGGTTTCATACAATGAGCAGTTCTTC.